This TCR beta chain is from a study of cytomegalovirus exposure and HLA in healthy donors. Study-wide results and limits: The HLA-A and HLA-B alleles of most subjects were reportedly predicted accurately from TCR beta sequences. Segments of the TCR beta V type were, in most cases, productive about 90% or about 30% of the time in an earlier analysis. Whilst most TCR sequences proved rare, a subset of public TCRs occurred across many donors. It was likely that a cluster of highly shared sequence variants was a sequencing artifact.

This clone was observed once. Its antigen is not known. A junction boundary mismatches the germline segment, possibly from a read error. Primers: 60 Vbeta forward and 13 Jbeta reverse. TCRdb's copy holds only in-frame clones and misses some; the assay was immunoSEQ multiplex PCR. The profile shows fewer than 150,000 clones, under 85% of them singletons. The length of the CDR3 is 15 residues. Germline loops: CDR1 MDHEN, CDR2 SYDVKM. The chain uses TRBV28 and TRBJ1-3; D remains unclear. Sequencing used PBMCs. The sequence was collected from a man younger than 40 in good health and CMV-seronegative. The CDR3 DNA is TGTGCCAGCAGTCAACTCTACCCAGGAGGAAGCACCATATATTTT. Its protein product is CASSQLYPGGSTIYF.